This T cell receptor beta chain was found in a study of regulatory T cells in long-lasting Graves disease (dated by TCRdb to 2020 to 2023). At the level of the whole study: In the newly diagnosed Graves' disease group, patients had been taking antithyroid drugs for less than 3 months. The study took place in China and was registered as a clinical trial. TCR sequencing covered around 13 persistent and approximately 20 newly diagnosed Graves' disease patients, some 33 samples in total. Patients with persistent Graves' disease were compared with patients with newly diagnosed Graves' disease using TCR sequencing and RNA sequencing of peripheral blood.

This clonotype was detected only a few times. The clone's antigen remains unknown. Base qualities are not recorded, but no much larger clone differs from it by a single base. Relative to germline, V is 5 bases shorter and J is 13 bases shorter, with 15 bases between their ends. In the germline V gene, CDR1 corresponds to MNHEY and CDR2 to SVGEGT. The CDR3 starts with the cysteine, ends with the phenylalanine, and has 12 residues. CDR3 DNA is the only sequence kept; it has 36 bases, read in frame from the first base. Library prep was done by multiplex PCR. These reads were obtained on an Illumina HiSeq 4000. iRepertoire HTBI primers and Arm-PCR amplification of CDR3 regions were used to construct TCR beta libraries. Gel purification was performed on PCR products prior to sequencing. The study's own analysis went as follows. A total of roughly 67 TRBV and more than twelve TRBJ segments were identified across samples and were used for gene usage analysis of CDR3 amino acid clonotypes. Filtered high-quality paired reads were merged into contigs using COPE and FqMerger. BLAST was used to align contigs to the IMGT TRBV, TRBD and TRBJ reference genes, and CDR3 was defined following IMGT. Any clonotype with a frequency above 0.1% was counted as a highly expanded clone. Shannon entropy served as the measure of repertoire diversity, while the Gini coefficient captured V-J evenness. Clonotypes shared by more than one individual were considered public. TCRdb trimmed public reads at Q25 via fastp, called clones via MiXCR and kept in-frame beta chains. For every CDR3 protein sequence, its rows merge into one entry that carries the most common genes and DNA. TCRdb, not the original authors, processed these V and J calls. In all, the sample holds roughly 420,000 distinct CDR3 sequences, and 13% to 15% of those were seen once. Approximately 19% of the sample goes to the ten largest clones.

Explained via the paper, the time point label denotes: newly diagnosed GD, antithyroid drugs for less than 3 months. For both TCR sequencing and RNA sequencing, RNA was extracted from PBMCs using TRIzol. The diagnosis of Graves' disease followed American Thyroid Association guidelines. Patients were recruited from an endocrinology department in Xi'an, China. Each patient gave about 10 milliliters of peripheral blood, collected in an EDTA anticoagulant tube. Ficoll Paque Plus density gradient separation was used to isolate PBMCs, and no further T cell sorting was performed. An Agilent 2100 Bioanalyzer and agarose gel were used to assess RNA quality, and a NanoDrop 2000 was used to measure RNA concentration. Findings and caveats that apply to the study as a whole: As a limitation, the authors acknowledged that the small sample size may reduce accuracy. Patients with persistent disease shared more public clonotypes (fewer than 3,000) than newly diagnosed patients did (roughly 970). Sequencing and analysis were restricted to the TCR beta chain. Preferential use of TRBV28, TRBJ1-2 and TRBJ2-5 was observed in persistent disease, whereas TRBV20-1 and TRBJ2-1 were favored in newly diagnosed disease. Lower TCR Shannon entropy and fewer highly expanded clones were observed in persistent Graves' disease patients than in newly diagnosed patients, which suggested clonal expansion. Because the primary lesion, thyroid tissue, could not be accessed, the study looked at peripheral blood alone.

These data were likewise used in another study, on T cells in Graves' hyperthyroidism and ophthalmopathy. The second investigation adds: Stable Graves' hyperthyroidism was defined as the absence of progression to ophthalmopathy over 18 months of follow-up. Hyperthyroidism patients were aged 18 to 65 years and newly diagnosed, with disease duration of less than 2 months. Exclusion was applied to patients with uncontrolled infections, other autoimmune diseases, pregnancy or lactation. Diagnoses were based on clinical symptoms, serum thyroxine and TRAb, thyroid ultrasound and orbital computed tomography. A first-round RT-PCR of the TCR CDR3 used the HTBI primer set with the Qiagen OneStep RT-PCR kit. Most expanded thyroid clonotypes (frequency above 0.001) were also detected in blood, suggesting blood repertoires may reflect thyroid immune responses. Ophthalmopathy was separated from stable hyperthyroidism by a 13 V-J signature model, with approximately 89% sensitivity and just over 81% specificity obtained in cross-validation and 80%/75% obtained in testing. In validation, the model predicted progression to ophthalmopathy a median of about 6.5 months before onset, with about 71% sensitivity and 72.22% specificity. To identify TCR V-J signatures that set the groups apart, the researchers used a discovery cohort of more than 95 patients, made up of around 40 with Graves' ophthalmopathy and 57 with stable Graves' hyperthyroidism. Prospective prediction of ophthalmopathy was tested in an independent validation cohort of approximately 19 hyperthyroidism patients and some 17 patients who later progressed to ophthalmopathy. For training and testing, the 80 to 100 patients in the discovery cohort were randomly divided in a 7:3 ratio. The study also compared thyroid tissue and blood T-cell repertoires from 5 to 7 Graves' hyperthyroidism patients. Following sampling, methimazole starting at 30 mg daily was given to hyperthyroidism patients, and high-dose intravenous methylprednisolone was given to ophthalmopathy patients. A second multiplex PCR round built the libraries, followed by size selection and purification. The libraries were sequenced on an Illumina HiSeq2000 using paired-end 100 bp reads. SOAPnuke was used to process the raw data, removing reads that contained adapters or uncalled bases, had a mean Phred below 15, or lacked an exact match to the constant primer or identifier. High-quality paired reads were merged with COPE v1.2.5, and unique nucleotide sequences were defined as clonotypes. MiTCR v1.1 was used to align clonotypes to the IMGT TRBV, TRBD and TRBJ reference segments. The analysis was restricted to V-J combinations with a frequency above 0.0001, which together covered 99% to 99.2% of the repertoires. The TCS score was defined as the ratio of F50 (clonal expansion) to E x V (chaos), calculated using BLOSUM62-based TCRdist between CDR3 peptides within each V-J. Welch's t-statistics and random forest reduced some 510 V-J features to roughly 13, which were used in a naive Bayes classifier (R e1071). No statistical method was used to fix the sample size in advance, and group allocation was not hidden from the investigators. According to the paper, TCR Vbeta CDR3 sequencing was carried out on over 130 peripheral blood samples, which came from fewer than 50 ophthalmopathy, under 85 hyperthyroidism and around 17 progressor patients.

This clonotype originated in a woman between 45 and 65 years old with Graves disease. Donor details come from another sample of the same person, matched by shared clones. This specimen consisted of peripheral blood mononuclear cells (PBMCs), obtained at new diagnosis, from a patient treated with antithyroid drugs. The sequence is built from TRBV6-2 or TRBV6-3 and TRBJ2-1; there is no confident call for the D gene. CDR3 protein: CASSDVLALQFF. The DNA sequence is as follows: TGTGCCAGCAGTGACGTGTTAGCCCTCCAGTTCTTC.